These 9 T cell receptor beta chains were sequenced from one sample in a study of identifying expanded T cells in peripheral blood. Sequencing used immunoSEQ multiplex PCR; TCRdb keeps in-frame clones, though not all of them. The sample has tens of thousands of clones, 88% seen once. Sequencing was done on a sample of blood. The receptors stem from a person aged 18-70 years in good health.

The rearrangement links TRBV9 to TRBJ2-7, with TRBD2 identical over 11 bases. Germline CDR1 SGDLS, CDR2 YYNGEE. The CDR3 covers 15 residues. J gave up 2 bases and V 1 base, and 2 bases lay outside the gene matches. DNA for the CDR3: TGTGCCAGCAGCGTAACTAGCGGGAGCACCTACGAGCAGTACTTC. Encoded protein: CASSVTSGSTYEQYF.

The chain has TRBV7-8 and TRBJ2-3; TRBD2 matches 10 bases. From germline, CDR1 is SGHVS and CDR2 FQNEAQ. V lost 5 bases to trimming and J lost 5 bases; unmatched junction nucleotides: 10. The CDR3 spans 16 residues. CDR3 in amino acids: CASSPGLAALEDTQYF. The DNA for the CDR3 is TGTGCCAGCAGCCCAGGACTAGCGGCGCTGGAAGATACGCAGTATTTT.

This clone appeared a single time. The gene calls are TRBV6-4 and TRBJ2-3; 8 bases are shared with TRBD1. V trimming: 7 bases; J trimming: 0 bases; junction bases outside the gene matches: 3. The CDR3 runs to 14 residues. Per germline, CDR1 MRHNA and CDR2 SNTAGT. The CDR3 is CASNRQGSTDTQYF. CDR3 sequence (DNA): TGTGCCAGCAACAGACAGGGGAGCACAGATACGCAGTATTTT.

The V call is TRBV19, the J call TRBJ1-5; D is undetermined. The CDR3 loop spans 13 amino acids. Trimming took off 5 bases at V and 4 bases at J, with 9 bases between the two ends. Germline V lookup: CDR1 LNHDA, CDR2 SQIVND (reference sequence). CDR3 amino acids: CASSPGRNQPQHF. CDR3 DNA sequence: TGTGCCAGTAGTCCCGGACGGAATCAGCCCCAGCATTTT.

The V and J genes are TRBV15 and TRBJ1-4, with unresolved D. The CDR3 extends over 13 amino acids. CDR1 and CDR2 from the germline V gene are LNHNV and YYDKDF (reference sequence). Trimming took 7 bases from V and 8 from J, leaving 14 bases between them. The CDR3 nucleotides are TGTGCCACCAAGAGGGCTGCCGGGGAAAAACTGTTTTTT. Protein sequence: CATKRAAGEKLFF.

The V call is TRBV6-5, the J call TRBJ2-3; D call uncertain. This CDR3 region has 15 residues. The germline V gene encodes CDR1 MNHEY and CDR2 SVGAGI. The V gene lost 0 bases and the J gene lost 7 bases, with 14 bases spanning the gap. CDR3 amino acids: CASSYSGFLSYTQYF. The CDR3 DNA is TGTGCCAGCAGTTACTCAGGGTTCCTTTCGTATACGCAGTATTTT.

The table lists this clone with a count of one. The rearrangement links TRBV5-1 to TRBJ1-2; D ambiguous. This CDR3 contains 15 residues. Trimming took 2 bases from V and 8 from J, leaving 19 bases between them. The germline V gene has CDR1 SGHRS and CDR2 YFSETQ. CDR3 sequence: CASSLLGSIGSGYTF. CDR3 DNA: TGCGCCAGCAGCTTACTGGGGTCTATCGGGTCGGGCTACACCTTC.

The chain has TRBV21-1 and TRBJ2-7; the DNA was not used to check the table's D call, TRBD1. TRBV21-1 is a known pseudogene. The CDR3 covers 13 residues. The CDR3 nucleotides are TGTGCCAGACAGGGTCTCCAGGAGGACGAGCAGTACTTC. Its translation is CARQGLQEDEQYF.

The rearrangement links TRBV25-1 to TRBJ1-5; maybe TRBD1 (6 bases). This CDR3 region has 16 residues. Trimming shortened V by 3 bases and J by 5 bases, and 17 bases separated the two germline ends. Germline lookup yields CDR1 MGHDK and CDR2 SYGVNS. CDR3 sequence: CASSEEDRRPHQPQHF. Written as DNA, the CDR3 is TGTGCCAGCAGTGAGGAAGACAGGAGACCTCATCAGCCCCAGCATTTT.